The present T cell receptor beta chain was sequenced within a study of beta chain features in type 1 diabetes. The CDR3 has 14 amino acids. Germline CDR1 reads SEHNR; CDR2 reads FQNEAQ (reference sequence). V shed 5 bases and J 14 bases; nucleotides not matched to a gene: 15. Every isolated RNA sample was fully reverse transcribed, so sequencing captured expressed TCRB transcripts. Clones were sequenced by immunoSEQ multiplex PCR, and TCRdb holds only the in-frame ones, with some missing. The sample lists about half a million clones, over 9.5% occurring once. Sequenced input: naive CD4+ T cells from blood. The sequence was collected from a woman aged 18-29 years in good health. The genes are TRBV7-9 and TRBJ1-1; the match to TRBD1 covers 9 bases. In nucleotides, the CDR3 is TGTGCCAGCAGCGCCCGTCCCGGGACAGGGAAGTGGTTCTTT. It specifies CASSARPGTGKWFF.